This TCR beta chain was sequenced in a study of blood T cell repertoires in COVID-19. Profiling relied on immunoSEQ multiplex PCR, and the TCRdb table lists in-frame clones only, not all of them. The sample records 14,000 or so clones, 80% to 90% being singletons. CDR1 and CDR2 (germline): SGDLS, YYNGEE. This CDR3 has 14 residues. Trimming removed 3 bases at V and 4 bases at J, with 10 bases between. This chain uses TRBV9 with TRBJ2-2; a possible D gene is TRBD1 (5 bases). The sequencing sample was made of peripheral blood. The origin of this receptor is a man between 45 and 60 years old with active COVID-19. CDR3 amino acids: CASSEGPGTGELFF. CDR3 DNA: TGTGCCAGCAGCGAGGGGCCTGGCACCGGGGAGCTGTTTTTT.